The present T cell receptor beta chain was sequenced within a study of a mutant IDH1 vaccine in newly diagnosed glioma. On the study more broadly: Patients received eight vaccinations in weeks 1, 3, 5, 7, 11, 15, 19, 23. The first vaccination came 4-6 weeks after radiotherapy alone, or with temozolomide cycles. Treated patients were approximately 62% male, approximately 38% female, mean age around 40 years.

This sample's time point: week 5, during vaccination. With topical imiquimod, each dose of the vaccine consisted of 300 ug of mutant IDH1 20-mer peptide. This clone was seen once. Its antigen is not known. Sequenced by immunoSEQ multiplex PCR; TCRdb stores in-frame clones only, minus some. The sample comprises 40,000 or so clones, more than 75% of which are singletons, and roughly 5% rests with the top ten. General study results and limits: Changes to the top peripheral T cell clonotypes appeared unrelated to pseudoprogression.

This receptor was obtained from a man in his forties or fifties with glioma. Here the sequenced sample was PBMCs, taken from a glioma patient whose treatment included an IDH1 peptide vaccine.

For the CDR3, the DNA is TGTGCCAGTAGACTTGGGGGCGGGGTGAACACTGAAGCTTTCTTT. The encoded protein is CASRLGGGVNTEAFF. V usage is TRBV19 and J usage is TRBJ1-1, with TRBD1 as a possible D gene (6 bases). Per the germline V gene, CDR1 is LNHDA and CDR2 is SQIVND (reference sequence). This CDR3 has 15 amino acids. V lost 6 bases to trimming and J lost 0 bases, with 14 bases between them.